This TCR beta chain emerged from a study of shared clonotypes between healthy human individuals. Sequencing was performed with immunoSEQ multiplex PCR; in TCRdb, only in-frame clones are kept and a portion is missing. The table lists 2 million or so clones, roughly 95% of them singletons. The V end was cut by 2 bases, the J end by 4 bases, with 9 bases between. CDR1 SGDLS and CDR2 YYNGEE come from the germline V gene. This CDR3 has 13 amino acids. A CD45RA-negative memory subset and a CD45RA+ naive subset were separated from the CD4+ cells. The sequenced material came from naive CD4+ T cells sorted from blood. This sample's subset: CD45RA+ positively selected. The receptor's source is a man younger than 35 in good health. This rearrangement joins TRBV9 to TRBJ1-2; D gene ambiguous. CDR3 nucleotide sequence: TGTGCCAGCAGCGTCGATAATCGCTATGGCTACACCTTC. Its translation is CASSVDNRYGYTF.